This record looks at one T cell receptor (beta chain) sequence and its context. The antigen remains undetermined. The germline gives CDR1 SGHTA, CDR2 FQGNSA. The CDR3 is made up of 14 amino acids. V dropped 3 bases and J dropped 2 bases, with 11 bases sitting between them. These data come from a study of graft-versus-host responses after intestinal transplantation. Whole-study findings and limits: Where graft-donor T cell macrochimerism was present, patients had high graft-versus-host to host-versus-graft clonal ratios in allografts.

Some clones are missing from TCRdb's copy, which holds only in-frame ones; the method was immunoSEQ multiplex PCR. The table lists roughly 120,000 clones, just under 95% of them singletons. The material sequenced was unstimulated CD8+ T cells sorted from spleen or lymph node cells, taken before intestinal transplant. The sequence came from a human donor who received an intestinal transplant. The chain is built from TRBV7-2 and TRBJ2-7; D could derive from TRBD1 or TRBD2 (5 bases each). The CDR3, as DNA: TGTGCCAGCAGCTTTTATGGGGGTGCCTACGAGCAGTACTTC. Translated: CASSFYGGAYEQYF.